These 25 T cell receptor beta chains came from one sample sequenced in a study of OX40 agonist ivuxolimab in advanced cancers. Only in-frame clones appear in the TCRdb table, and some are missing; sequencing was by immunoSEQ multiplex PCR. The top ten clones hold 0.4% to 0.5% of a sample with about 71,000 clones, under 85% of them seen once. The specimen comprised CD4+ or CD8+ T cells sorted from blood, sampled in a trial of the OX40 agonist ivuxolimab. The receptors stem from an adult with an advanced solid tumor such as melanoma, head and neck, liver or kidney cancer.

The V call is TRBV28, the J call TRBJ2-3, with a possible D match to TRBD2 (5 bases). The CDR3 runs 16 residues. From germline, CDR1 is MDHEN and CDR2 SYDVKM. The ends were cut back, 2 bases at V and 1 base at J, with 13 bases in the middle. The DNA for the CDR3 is TGTGCCAGCAGTTTAGTTGGGAGTTGGCGCACAGATACGCAGTATTTT. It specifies CASSLVGSWRTDTQYF.

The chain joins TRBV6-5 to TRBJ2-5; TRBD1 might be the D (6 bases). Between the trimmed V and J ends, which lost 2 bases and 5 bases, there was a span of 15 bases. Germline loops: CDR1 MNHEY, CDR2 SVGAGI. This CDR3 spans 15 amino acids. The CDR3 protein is CASSYRGHSRETQYF. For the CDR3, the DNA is TGTGCCAGCAGTTACCGGGGACACAGTCGGGAGACCCAGTACTTC.

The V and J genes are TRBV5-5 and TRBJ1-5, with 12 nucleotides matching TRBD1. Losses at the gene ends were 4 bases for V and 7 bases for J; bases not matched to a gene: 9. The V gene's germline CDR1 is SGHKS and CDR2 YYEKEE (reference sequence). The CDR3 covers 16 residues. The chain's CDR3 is CASSEMGQGAFQPQHF. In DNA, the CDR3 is TGTGCCAGCAGCGAGATGGGACAGGGGGCATTCCAGCCCCAGCATTTT.

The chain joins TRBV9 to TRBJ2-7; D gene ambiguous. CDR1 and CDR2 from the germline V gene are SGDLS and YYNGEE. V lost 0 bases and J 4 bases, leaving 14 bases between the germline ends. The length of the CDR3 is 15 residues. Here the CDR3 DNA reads TGTGCCAGCAGCGTAGGATTTGGCCCACTTTACGAGCAGTACTTC. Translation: CASSVGFGPLYEQYF. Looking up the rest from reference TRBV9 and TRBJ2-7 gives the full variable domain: DSGVTQTPKHLITATGQRVTLRCSPRSGDLSVYWYQQSLDQGLQFLIQYYNGEERAKGNILERFSAQQFPDLHSELNLSSLELGDSALYFCASSVGFGPLYEQYFGPGTRLTVT.

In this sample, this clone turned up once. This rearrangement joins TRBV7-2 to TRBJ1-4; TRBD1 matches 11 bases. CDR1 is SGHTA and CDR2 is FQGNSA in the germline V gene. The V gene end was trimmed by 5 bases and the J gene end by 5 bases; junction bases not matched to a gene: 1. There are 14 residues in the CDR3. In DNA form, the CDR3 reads TGTGCCAGCAGCCGGGACAGGGGGAATGAAAAACTGTTTTTT. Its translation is CASSRDRGNEKLFF.

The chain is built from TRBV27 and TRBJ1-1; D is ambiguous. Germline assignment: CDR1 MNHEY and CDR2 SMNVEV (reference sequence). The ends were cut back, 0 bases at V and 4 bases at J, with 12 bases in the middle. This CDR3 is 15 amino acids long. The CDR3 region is CASSLSRVRSTEAFF. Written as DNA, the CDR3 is TGTGCCAGCAGTTTATCCCGTGTACGGTCCACTGAAGCTTTCTTT.

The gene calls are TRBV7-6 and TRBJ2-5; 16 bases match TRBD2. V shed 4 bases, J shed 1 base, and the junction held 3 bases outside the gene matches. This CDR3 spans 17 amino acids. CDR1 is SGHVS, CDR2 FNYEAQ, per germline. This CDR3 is CASSSGLAGGGQETQYF. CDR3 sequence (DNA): TGTGCCAGCAGCTCGGGACTAGCGGGAGGGGGCCAAGAGACCCAGTACTTC.

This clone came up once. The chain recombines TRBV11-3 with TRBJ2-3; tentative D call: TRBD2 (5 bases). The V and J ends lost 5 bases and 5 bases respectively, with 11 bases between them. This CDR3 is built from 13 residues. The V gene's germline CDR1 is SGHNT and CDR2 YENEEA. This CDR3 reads CASSLYSVDTQYF. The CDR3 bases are TGTGCCAGCAGCCTATATAGCGTAGATACGCAGTATTTT.

The CDR3 DNA reads TGTGCCAGCAGAGGGAAGGGGCAGGACACTGAAGCTTTCTTT. This sequence encodes CASRGKGQDTEAFF. J is TRBJ1-1 and V is TRBV6-5; possibly TRBD1 for D (5 bases). The CDR3 has 14 amino acids. Trimming cost V 6 bases and J 3 bases, with 14 bases left between them. Germline CDR1 is MNHEY and CDR2 is SVGAGI.

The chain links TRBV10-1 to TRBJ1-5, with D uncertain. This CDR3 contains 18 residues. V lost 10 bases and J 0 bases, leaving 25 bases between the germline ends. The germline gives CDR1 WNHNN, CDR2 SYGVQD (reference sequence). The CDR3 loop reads CAKGSPGRKGYSNQPQHF. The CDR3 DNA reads TGCGCCAAAGGAAGTCCCGGGAGGAAGGGCTATAGCAATCAGCCCCAGCATTTT.

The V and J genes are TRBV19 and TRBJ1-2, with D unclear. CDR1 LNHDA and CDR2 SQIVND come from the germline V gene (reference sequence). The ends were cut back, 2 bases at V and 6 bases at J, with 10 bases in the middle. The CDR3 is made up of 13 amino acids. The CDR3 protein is CASSIFGNDGYTF. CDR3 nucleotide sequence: TGTGCCAGTAGTATATTCGGGAACGATGGCTACACCTTC.

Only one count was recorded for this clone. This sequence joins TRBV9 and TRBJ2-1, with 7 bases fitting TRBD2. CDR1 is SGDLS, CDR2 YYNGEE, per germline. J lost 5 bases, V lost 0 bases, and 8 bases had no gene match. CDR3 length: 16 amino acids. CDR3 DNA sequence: TGTGCCAGCAGCGTAGTTCCTAGCGGTGGTAACAATGAGCAGTTCTTC. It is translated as CASSVVPSGGNNEQFF.

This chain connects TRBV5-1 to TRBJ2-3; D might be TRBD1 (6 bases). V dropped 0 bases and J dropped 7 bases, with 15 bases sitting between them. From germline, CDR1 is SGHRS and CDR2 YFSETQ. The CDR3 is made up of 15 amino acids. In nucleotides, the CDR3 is TGCGCCAGCAGCTTGGGGGGGCCGGGCTTAAATACGCAGTATTTT. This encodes CASSLGGPGLNTQYF.

The CDR3 DNA follows: TGTGCCAGCAGCCGTGGTGGAGGGAGCACTGAAGCTTTCTTT. Amino acid sequence: CASSRGGGSTEAFF. This chain joins TRBV5-4 and TRBJ1-1, with no clear D. CDR1 and CDR2 from the germline V gene are SGHNT and YYREEE (reference sequence). V was trimmed by 4 bases and J by 4 bases, leaving 14 bases between them. There are 14 residues in the CDR3.

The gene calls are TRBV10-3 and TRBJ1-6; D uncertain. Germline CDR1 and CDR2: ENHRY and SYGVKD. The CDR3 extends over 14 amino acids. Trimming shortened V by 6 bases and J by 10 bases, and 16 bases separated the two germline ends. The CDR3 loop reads CAISTDNRGSPLHF. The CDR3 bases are TGTGCCATCAGCACAGATAACAGAGGCTCACCCCTCCACTTT.

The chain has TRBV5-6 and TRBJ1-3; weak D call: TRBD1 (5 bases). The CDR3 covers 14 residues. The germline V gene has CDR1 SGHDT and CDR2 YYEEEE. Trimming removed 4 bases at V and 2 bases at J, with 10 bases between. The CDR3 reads CASSRDLTGNTIYF. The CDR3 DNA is TGTGCCAGCAGCCGGGACCTCACTGGAAACACCATATATTTT.

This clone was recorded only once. CDR3 nucleotides: TGTGCCAGTAGTTTAGGACTAACGAACACCGGGGAGCTGTTTTTT. Protein product: CASSLGLTNTGELFF. The genes are TRBV19 and TRBJ2-2; TRBD2 might be the D (6 bases). The CDR3 has 15 amino acids. CDR1 LNHDA and CDR2 SQIVND come from the germline V gene (reference sequence). Trimming left V 5 bases short and J 0 bases short, with 10 bases between. Looking up the rest from reference TRBV19 and TRBJ2-2 gives the full variable domain: DGGITQSPKYLFRKEGQNVTLSCEQNLNHDAMYWYRQDPGQGLRLIYYSQIVNDFQKGDIAEGYSVSREKKESFPLTVTSAQKNPTAFYLCASSLGLTNTGELFFGEGSRLTVL.

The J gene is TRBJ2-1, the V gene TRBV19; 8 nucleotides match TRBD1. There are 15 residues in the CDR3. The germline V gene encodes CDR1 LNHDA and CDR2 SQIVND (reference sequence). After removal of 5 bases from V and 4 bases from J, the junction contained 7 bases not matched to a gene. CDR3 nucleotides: TGTGCCAGTAGTGGGGACAGGAATCAGTACAATGAGCAGTTCTTC. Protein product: CASSGDRNQYNEQFF.

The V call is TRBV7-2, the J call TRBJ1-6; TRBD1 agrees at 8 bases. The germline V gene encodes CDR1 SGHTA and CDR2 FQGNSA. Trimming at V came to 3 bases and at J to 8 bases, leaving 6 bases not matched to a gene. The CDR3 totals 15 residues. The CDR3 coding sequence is TGTGCCAGCAGCTTTACGACAGGGGCCTATTCACCCCTCCACTTT. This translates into CASSFTTGAYSPLHF.

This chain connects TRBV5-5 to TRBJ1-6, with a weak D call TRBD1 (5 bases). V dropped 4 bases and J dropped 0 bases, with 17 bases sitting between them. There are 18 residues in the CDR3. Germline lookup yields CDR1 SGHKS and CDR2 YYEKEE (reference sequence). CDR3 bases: TGTGCCAGCAGCAAGGGACTTCTTCGGATCTCCTATAATTCACCCCTCCACTTT. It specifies CASSKGLLRISYNSPLHF.

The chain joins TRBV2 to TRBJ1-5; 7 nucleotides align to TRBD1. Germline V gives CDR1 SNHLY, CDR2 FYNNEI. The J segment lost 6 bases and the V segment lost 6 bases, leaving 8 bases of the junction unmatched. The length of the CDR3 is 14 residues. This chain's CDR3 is CASSRQGSGQPQHF. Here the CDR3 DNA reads TGTGCCAGCAGCCGACAGGGTAGTGGTCAGCCCCAGCATTTT.

The CDR3, as DNA: TGCGCCAGCAGCCCGGAGGCTAGCGGGGTCGGGCAGACCCAGTACTTC. As protein: CASSPEASGVGQTQYF. The chain uses TRBV5-1 and TRBJ2-5; 9 nucleotides align to TRBD2. V lost 4 bases and J lost 6; bases outside the gene matches: 13. Germline V gene data show CDR1 as SGHRS and CDR2 as YFSETQ. This CDR3 region has 16 residues. Drawing the rest from reference TRBV5-1 and TRBJ2-5, the complete variable domain is KAGVTQTPRYLIKTRGQQVTLSCSPISGHRSVSWYQQTPGQGLQFLFEYFSETQRNKGNFPGRFSGRQFSNSRSEMNVSTLELGDSALYLCASSPEASGVGQTQYFGPGTRLLVL.

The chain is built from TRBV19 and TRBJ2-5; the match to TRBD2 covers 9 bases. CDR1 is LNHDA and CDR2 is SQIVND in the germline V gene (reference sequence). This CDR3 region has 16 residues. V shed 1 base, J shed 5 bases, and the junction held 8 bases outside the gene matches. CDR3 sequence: CASSIGVAGDSETQYF. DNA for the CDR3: TGTGCCAGTAGTATAGGAGTAGCGGGAGATTCGGAGACCCAGTACTTC.

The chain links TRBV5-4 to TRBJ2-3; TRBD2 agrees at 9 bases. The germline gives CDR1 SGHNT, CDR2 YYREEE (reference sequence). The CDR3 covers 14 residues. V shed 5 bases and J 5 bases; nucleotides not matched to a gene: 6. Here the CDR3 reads CASRGGGAKDTQYF. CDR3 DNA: TGTGCCAGCAGAGGCGGGGGGGCCAAAGATACGCAGTATTTT.

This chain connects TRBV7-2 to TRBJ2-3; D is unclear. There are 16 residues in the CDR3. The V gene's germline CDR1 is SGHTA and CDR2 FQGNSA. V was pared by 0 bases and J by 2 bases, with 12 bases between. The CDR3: CASSLAQGRYTDTQYF. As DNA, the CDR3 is TGTGCCAGCAGCTTAGCGCAAGGCAGATACACAGATACGCAGTATTTT. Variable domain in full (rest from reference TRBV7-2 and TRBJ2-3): GAGVSQSPSNKVTEKGKDVELRCDPISGHTALYWYRQSLGQGLEFLIYFQGNSAPDKSGLPSDRFSAERTGGSVSTLTIQRTQQEDSAVYLCASSLAQGRYTDTQYFGPGTRLTVL.